Listed below are T cell receptor beta chains from one sample, sequenced in a study of PD-1 blockade in classical Hodgkin lymphoma. The method was immunoSEQ multiplex PCR; TCRdb's version includes in-frame clones alone and lacks a portion of them. The table lists roughly 20,000 clones, under 80% of them singletons, with about a fifth in the top ten. Material: peripheral blood mononuclear cells (PBMCs), obtained at baseline. Every receptor here comes from a human donor with classical Hodgkin lymphoma. Both conserved end residues are part of each CDR3. D genes are given only for firm matches. Some rows mark clone size as missing; the rest say once, few, many or name a class of expanded clone.

D gene | J gene | V gene | clone size | CDR3 DNA | CDR3 protein
- | TRBJ2-7 | TRBV19 | - | TGTGCCAGTAGTATAAGGGGACCAACCTCCTACGAGCAGTACTTC | CASSIRGPTSYEQYF
- | TRBJ2-3 | TRBV5-1 | - | TGCGCCAGCAGCTTAGGCAGGGCCTACACAGATACGCAGTATTTT | CASSLGRAYTDTQYF
TRBD1 | TRBJ2-7 | TRBV27 | - | TGTGCCAGGACAGGGGACGAGCAGTACTTC | CARTGDEQYF
TRBD1 | TRBJ2-5 | TRBV11-3 | few | TGTGCCAGCAGTTTAATCGACGGGACAGCCAAAGAGACCCAGTACTTC | CASSLIDGTAKETQYF
TRBD2 | TRBJ2-5 | TRBV5-4 | - | TGTGCCAGCAGCTTGAGGAGCGGGGGGGCCCGGGAGACCCAGTACTTC | CASSLRSGGARETQYF
- | TRBJ1-5 | TRBV5-4 | - | TGTGCCAGCAGCTTATGGGGCACAACCATGATCAGCAATCAGCCCCAGCATTTT | CASSLWGTTMISNQPQHF
- | TRBJ1-5 | TRBV7-9 | - | TGTGCCAGCAGCGTTGGACCCAGTCAGCCCCAGCATTTT | CASSVGPSQPQHF
- | TRBJ2-2 | TRBV5-8 | - | TGTGCCAGCAGCTTAACTTTGAACACCGGGGAGCTGTTTTTT | CASSLTLNTGELFF
- | TRBJ1-3 | TRBV7-9 | - | TGTGCCAGCAGCTTCGGGGTCTCTGGAAACACCATATATTTT | CASSFGVSGNTIYF
TRBD1 | TRBJ1-3 | TRBV9 | few | TGTGCCAGCAGCGTACAGGGGGCGTCTGGAAACACCATATATTTT | CASSVQGASGNTIYF
- | TRBJ1-1 | TRBV30 | - | TGTGCCGGCGAAGGGGGGAACACTGAAGCTTTCTTT | CAGEGGNTEAFF
- | TRBJ1-2 | TRBV2 | once | TGTGCCAGCACAGAGGAGGGGTCTGGCTACACCTTC | CASTEEGSGYTF
- | TRBJ2-7 | TRBV5-1 | once | TGCGCCAGCAGCTTGACCACCTCCAGGGGAGGCGAGCAGTACTTC | CASSLTTSRGGEQYF
TRBD2 | TRBJ2-2 | TRBV6-4 | - | TGTGCCAGCAGTGACGGGACTAGCACCGGGGAGCTGTTTTTT | CASSDGTSTGELFF
TRBD1 | TRBJ2-7 | TRBV5-1 | medium-sized | TGCGCCAGCAGCCCGATCGGGACAGAAGCCTACGAGCAGTACTTC | CASSPIGTEAYEQYF
TRBD1 | TRBJ2-7 | TRBV2 | - | TGTGCCAGCAGTTTATTGGACAGGGTCTCCGAGCAGTACTTC | CASSLLDRVSEQYF
TRBD2 | TRBJ2-7 | TRBV6-5 | - | TGTGCTCGCTGGCGGGAGAACGAGCAGTACTTC | CARWRENEQYF
- | TRBJ1-1 | TRBV6-1 | - | TGTGCCAGCAGTGATTATGTACTAGGGCTGAACACTGAAGCTTTCTTT | CASSDYVLGLNTEAFF
TRBD2 | TRBJ2-3 | TRBV10-3 | - | TGTGCCATCCAGGGACTAGCGGGAGGGTCAGATACGCAGTATTTT | CAIQGLAGGSDTQYF
- | TRBJ1-5 | TRBV10-3 | - | TGTGCCATCAGTGAGACGGATAGGCGTCAGCCCCAGCATTTT | CAISETDRRQPQHF
- | TRBJ1-4 | TRBV30 | - | TGTGCCTGGAGTGTCGGGAGGGTAACTAATGAAAAACTGTTTTTT | CAWSVGRVTNEKLFF
TRBD1 | TRBJ1-6 | TRBV6-1 | medium-sized | TGTGCCAGCAGCCTAGGGCAGGGGGCTAATTCACCCCTCCACTTT | CASSLGQGANSPLHF